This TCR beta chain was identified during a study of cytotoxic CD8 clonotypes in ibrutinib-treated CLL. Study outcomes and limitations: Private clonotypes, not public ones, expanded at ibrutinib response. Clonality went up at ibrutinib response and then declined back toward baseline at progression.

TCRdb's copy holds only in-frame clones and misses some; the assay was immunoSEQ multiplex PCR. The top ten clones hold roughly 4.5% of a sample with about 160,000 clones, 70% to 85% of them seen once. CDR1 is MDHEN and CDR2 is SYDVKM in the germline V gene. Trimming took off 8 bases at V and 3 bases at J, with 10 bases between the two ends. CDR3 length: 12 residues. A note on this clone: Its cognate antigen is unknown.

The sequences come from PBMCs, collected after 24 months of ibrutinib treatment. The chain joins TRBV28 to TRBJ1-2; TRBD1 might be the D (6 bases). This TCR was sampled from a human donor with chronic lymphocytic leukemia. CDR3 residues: CASGEGDYGYTF. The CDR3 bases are TGTGCCAGCGGCGAGGGGGACTATGGCTACACCTTC.